Presented here are 15 T cell receptor beta chains from one specimen sequenced in a study of blood T cells in healthy people across ages. Combining a sample-barcoded 5' primer with a J-beta primer mix, a second PCR ran for roughly 7 to 12 cycles. TCRdb reprocessed the 5' RACE reads via MiXCR and lists one record per CDR3 protein. The table records roughly 1,800,000 distinct CDR3 sequences, roughly 52% of them present only once. Sequenced input: blood. The source is a woman between 40 and 50 years old in good health.

The J gene is TRBJ1-2, the V gene TRBV5-1; possible D gene TRBD1, 5 bases. V lost 7 bases, J lost 8 bases, and 24 bases lay in between. Germline V gene data show CDR1 as SGHRS and CDR2 as YFSETQ. The CDR3 has 15 residues. Here the CDR3 reads CASSPGSQGTWGYTF. The CDR3 nucleotides read TGCGCCAGCTCCCCCGGATCGCAGGGAACTTGGGGCTACACCTTC.

This chain uses TRBV7-3 with TRBJ2-6; the D is unclear. Trimming shortened V by 1 base and J by 2 bases, and 12 bases separated the two germline ends. Germline lookup yields CDR1 SGHTA and CDR2 FQGTGA. This CDR3 comprises 17 residues. The CDR3 is CASSLRVQTPGANVLTF. The CDR3 nucleotides read TGTGCCAGCAGCTTAAGGGTACAGACCCCTGGGGCCAACGTCCTGACTTTC. The whole variable domain, filled in from reference TRBV7-3 and TRBJ2-6, reads GAGVSQTPSNKVTEKGKYVELRCDPISGHTALYWYRQSLGQGPEFLIYFQGTGAADDSGLPNDRFFAVRPEGSVSTLKIQRTERGDSAVYLCASSLRVQTPGANVLTFGAGSRLTVL.

This clonotype was picked up a small number of times. V usage is TRBV29-1 and J usage is TRBJ2-1; D might be TRBD1 (5 bases). Germline V CDR1 and CDR2: SQVTM, ANQGSEA. V lost 4 bases and J lost 0, with 10 bases in between. The CDR3 runs to 14 residues. As DNA, the CDR3 is TGCAGCGTTGGCGGTGGGGCCTCCTACAATGAGCAGTTCTTC. Translating it yields CSVGGGASYNEQFF.

The chain couples TRBV7-6 to TRBJ1-2; a weak D match, TRBD1 (5 bases). V gave up 0 bases and J gave up 2 bases, with 16 bases separating them. Germline assignment: CDR1 SGHVS and CDR2 FNYEAQ. This CDR3 comprises 17 residues. CDR3 sequence (DNA): TGTGCCAGCAGCTTAGCGCGAAAATGGCAGGGAAACTATGGCTACACCTTC. Amino acids: CASSLARKWQGNYGYTF. Filled out from reference TRBV7-6 and TRBJ1-2, the complete variable domain reads GAGVSQSPRYKVTKRGQDVALRCDPISGHVSLYWYRQALGQGPEFLTYFNYEAQQDKSGLPNDRFSAERPEGSISTLTIQRTEQRDSAMYRCASSLARKWQGNYGYTFGSGTRLTVV.

The chain is built from TRBV3-1 and TRBJ2-7, with 9 nucleotides matching TRBD1. CDR3 size: 15 residues. Germline V gene data show CDR1 as LGHDT and CDR2 as YNNKEL (reference sequence). V was pared by 8 bases and J by 1 base, with 9 bases of the junction left unmatched. The CDR3: CASRLPGQGSYEQYF. CDR3 coding DNA: TGTGCCAGCCGCTTACCGGGACAGGGATCCTACGAGCAGTACTTC.

The chain couples TRBV7-2 to TRBJ1-6; D uncertain. The V end was cut by 5 bases, the J end by 7 bases, with 12 bases between. The CDR3 consists of 14 residues. From germline, CDR1 is SGHTA and CDR2 FQGNSA. CDR3: CASSLRLGNSPLHF. As DNA, the CDR3 is TGTGCCAGCAGCCTGAGGTTGGGGAATTCACCCCTCCACTTT. The full variable domain, rest sourced from reference TRBV7-2 and TRBJ1-6, is GAGVSQSPSNKVTEKGKDVELRCDPISGHTALYWYRQSLGQGLEFLIYFQGNSAPDKSGLPSDRFSAERTGGSVSTLTIQRTQQEDSAVYLCASSLRLGNSPLHFGNGTRLTVT.

This chain uses TRBV2 with TRBJ2-5, with 7 bases identical to TRBD1. The ends lost 6 bases at V and 5 bases at J; junction bases unmatched: 12. CDR1 and CDR2 from the germline V gene are SNHLY and FYNNEI. This CDR3 region has 15 residues. This CDR3 is CASRNTGAVGETQYF. DNA of the CDR3: TGTGCCAGCAGGAATACAGGGGCAGTTGGCGAGACCCAGTACTTC.

Only a few counts were recorded for this clonotype. The chain carries TRBV5-1 and TRBJ2-5; 7 nucleotides line up with TRBD1. This CDR3 is 14 amino acids long. Trimming removed 5 bases from V and 2 bases from J; junction bases left unmatched: 6. The V gene's germline CDR1 is SGHRS and CDR2 YFSETQ. CDR3: CASRIQTGQETQYF. As DNA, the CDR3 is TGCGCCAGCAGGATACAGACAGGGCAAGAGACCCAGTACTTC.

In this sample, this clonotype turned up a few times. V gene TRBV5-1 combines with J gene TRBJ2-5; no clear D gene. V lost 3 bases and J 4 bases, leaving 13 bases between the germline ends. Germline V gene sequence: CDR1 SGHRS, CDR2 YFSETQ. The CDR3 consists of 14 residues. This CDR3 is CASSSRPPVETQYF. The DNA for the CDR3 is TGCGCCAGCAGCTCGAGACCGCCGGTAGAGACCCAGTACTTC.

Turning to this clonotype: Since a much larger clone is just one base distant, this may be a read error. This chain links TRBV13 with TRBJ2-7, with a weak D call TRBD1 (6 bases). From germline, CDR1 is PRHDT and CDR2 FYEKMQ (reference sequence). Trimming removed 3 bases from V and 2 bases from J, with 11 bases in between. The CDR3 contains 14 residues. CDR3 sequence: CASSFGQSTYEQYF. CDR3 coding DNA: TGTGCCAGCAGCTTCGGACAGAGTACCTACGAGCAGTACTTC.

The chain is built from TRBV28 and TRBJ1-2, with D perhaps matching TRBD1 (5 bases). This CDR3 spans 12 amino acids. Germline V gene data show CDR1 as MDHEN and CDR2 as SYDVKM. V lost 7 bases to trimming and J lost 4 bases, with 10 bases between them. The DNA for the CDR3 is TGTGCCAGCAATGGACATCGCTATGGCTACACCTTC. Translated, it gives CASNGHRYGYTF.

This clonotype showed up just a few times. The chain combines TRBV5-1 with TRBJ2-7; no reliable D call. The CDR3 has 14 amino acids. Germline V lookup: CDR1 SGHRS, CDR2 YFSETQ. The V and J ends lost 0 bases and 3 bases respectively, with 10 bases between them. CDR3 protein: CASSLGWTNYEQYF. The CDR3 region has the DNA TGCGCCAGCAGCTTGGGATGGACGAACTACGAGCAGTACTTC.

This clonotype was detected a few times. The CDR3 spells CASSQASRGSYNEQFF. The DNA of the CDR3 is TGCGCCAGCAGCCAAGCTAGCAGGGGGTCCTACAATGAGCAGTTCTTC. The J gene is TRBJ2-1, the V gene TRBV4-3; 7 bases align to TRBD1. Germline loops: CDR1 LGHNA, CDR2 YSLEER. V gave up 1 base and J gave up 1 base; unmatched junction bases: 4. The CDR3 covers 16 residues.

This chain links TRBV7-2 with TRBJ1-4; D may be TRBD1 (5 bases). V lost 4 bases and J 0 bases, leaving 9 bases between the germline ends. The CDR3 covers 15 residues. Germline CDR1 and CDR2: SGHTA and FQGNSA. The CDR3 DNA sequence: TGTGCCAGCAGCTCGGACATCTCAACTAATGAAAAACTGTTTTTT. This encodes CASSSDISTNEKLFF.

The chain couples TRBV29-1 to TRBJ2-1; D may be TRBD1 (6 bases). This CDR3 is 14 amino acids long. V lost 5 bases and J 1 base, leaving 12 bases between the germline ends. CDR1 is SQVTM, CDR2 ANQGSEA, per germline. The CDR3 is CSVPGTTSYNEQFF. DNA of the CDR3: TGCAGCGTTCCCGGGACAACTTCCTACAATGAGCAGTTCTTC.